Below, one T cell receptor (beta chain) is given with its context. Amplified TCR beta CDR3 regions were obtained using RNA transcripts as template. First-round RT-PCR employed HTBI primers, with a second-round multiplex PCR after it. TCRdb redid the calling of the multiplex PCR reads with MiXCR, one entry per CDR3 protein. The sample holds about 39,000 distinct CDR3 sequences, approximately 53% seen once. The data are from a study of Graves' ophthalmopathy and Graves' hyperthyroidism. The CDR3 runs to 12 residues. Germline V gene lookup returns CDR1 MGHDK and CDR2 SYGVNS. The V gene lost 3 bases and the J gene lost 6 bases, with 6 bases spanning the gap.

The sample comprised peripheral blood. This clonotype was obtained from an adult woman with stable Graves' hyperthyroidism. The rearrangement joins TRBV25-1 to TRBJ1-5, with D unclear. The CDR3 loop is CASSEGSQPQHF. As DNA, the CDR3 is TGTGCCAGCAGTGAGGGTAGTCAGCCCCAGCATTTT.